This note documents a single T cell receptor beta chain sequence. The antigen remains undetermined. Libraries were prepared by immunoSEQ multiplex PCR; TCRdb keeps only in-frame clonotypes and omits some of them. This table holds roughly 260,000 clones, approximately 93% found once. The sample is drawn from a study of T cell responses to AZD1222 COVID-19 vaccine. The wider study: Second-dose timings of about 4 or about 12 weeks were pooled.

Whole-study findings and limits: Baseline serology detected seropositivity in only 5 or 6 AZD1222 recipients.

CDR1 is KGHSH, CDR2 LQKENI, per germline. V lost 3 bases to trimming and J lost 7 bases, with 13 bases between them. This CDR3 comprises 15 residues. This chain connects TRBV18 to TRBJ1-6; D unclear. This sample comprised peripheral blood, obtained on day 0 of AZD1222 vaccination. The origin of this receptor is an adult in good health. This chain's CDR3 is CASSPKPGGNSPLHF. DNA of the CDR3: TGTGCCAGCTCACCGAAACCGGGTGGAAATTCACCCCTCCACTTT.